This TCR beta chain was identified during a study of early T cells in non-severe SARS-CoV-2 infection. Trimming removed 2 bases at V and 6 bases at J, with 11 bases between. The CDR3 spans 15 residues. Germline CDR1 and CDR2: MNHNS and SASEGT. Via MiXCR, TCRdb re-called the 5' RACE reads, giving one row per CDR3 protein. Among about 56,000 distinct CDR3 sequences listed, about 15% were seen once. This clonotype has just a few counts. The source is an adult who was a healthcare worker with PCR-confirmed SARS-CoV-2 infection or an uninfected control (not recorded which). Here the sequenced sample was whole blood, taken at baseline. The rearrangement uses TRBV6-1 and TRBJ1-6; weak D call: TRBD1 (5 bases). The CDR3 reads CASSEQVTANSPLHF. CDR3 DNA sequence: TGTGCCAGCAGTGAACAAGTGACAGCTAATTCACCCCTCCACTTT.